These 32 T cell receptor beta chains were sequenced from one sample in a study of T cells in Graves' hyperthyroidism and ophthalmopathy. RNA transcripts were the template for amplifying TCR beta CDR3 regions. Primed by the HTBI set, a first-round RT-PCR was run on the TCR CDR3. TCRdb ran MiXCR on the multiplex PCR reads and lists one entry per CDR3 protein. The repertoire has about 640,000 distinct CDR3 sequences, around 13% of them found once; the top ten carry 12%. Sequencing was done on a sample of blood. The receptor set was obtained from a woman aged 50 to 65 with Graves' ophthalmopathy.

This clonotype occurred many times. This sequence joins TRBV5-1 and TRBJ2-2; tentative D call: TRBD1 (5 bases). The CDR3 has 14 amino acids. Per germline, CDR1 SGHRS and CDR2 YFSETQ. The V end was cut by 0 bases, the J end by 5 bases, with 8 bases between. This CDR3 is CASSLAAGTGELFF. The CDR3 nucleotides are TGCGCCAGCAGCTTGGCGGCAGGGACCGGGGAGCTGTTTTTT.

This clonotype was recorded many times. This chain links TRBV5-1 with TRBJ2-3; 7 nucleotides line up with TRBD2. This CDR3 has 15 residues. Germline CDR1 reads SGHRS; CDR2 reads YFSETQ. V dropped 4 bases and J dropped 1; count of bases not matched to a gene: 6. CDR3: CASSPGTTGTDTQYF. CDR3 nucleotide sequence: TGCGCCAGCAGCCCCGGGACTACAGGCACAGATACGCAGTATTTT.

A few counts support this clonotype. The chain couples TRBV6-6 to TRBJ1-3; D is ambiguous. This CDR3 has 13 amino acids. Germline V gene sequence: CDR1 MNHNY, CDR2 SVGAGI (reference sequence). V was pared by 0 bases and J by 5 bases, with 5 bases between. CDR3 amino acids: CASSYSPRNTIYF. CDR3 coding DNA: TGTGCCAGCAGTTACTCACCGCGAAACACCATATATTTT.

This clonotype was seen ten or more times. This chain uses TRBV20-1 with TRBJ2-7; D tentatively fits TRBD1 or TRBD2 (5 bases each). Germline V gives CDR1 DFQATT, CDR2 SNEGSKA (reference sequence). There are 14 residues in the CDR3. V lost 5 bases, J lost 6 bases, and 20 bases lay in between. CDR3 protein: CSALHRPDGTEQYF. In nucleotides, the CDR3 is TGCAGTGCTCTCCACAGGCCCGACGGGACCGAGCAGTACTTC.

This clonotype appeared many times. The genes are TRBV20-1 and TRBJ2-3, with D maybe TRBD2 (5 bases). The CDR3 contains 15 residues. CDR1 and CDR2 (germline): DFQATT, SNEGSKA (reference sequence). Trimming pared 0 bases from V and 1 base from J, leaving 11 bases between. The CDR3, as DNA: TGCAGTGCTAGAGATGTAGCGTTTGGCACAGATACGCAGTATTTT. This gives the protein CSARDVAFGTDTQYF.

In its sample, this clonotype was seen many times. The chain links TRBV28 to TRBJ2-1; D is possibly TRBD1 (5 bases). V was shortened by 6 bases and J by 3 bases, with 9 bases between the two germline ends. The CDR3 spans 13 residues. Germline values: CDR1 MDHEN, CDR2 SYDVKM. DNA of the CDR3: TGTGCCAGCAGGACAGCCGACTACAATGAGCAGTTCTTC. This sequence encodes CASRTADYNEQFF.

This clonotype was seen only a few times. The chain uses TRBV7-2 and TRBJ2-2; no firm D call. The CDR3 extends over 16 amino acids. The V and J ends lost 2 bases and 4 bases respectively, with 14 bases between them. The germline gives CDR1 SGHTA, CDR2 FQGNSA. The CDR3 sequence is CASSLQIALSTGELFF. CDR3 in DNA: TGTGCCAGCAGCTTACAGATAGCCCTTAGCACCGGGGAGCTGTTTTTT.

This clonotype was recorded at least ten times. This sequence joins TRBV12-3 or TRBV12-4 and TRBJ2-3, with D tentatively TRBD1 or TRBD2 (6 bases each). V was cut by 4 bases and J by 3 bases, with 14 bases left in between. The CDR3 extends over 15 amino acids. The CDR3 sequence is CASSSGLQGTDTQYF. The CDR3 DNA reads TGTGCCAGCAGTTCGGGACTTCAGGGGACAGATACGCAGTATTTT.

A word on this clonotype: A much larger clonotype is one base distant, so this may be a read error. No conserved phenylalanine or tryptophan is present at the end of the CDR3, so a read error is the likely explanation. J is TRBJ2-1 and V is TRBV20-1, with 8 bases lining up with TRBD2. Germline-derived CDR1 and CDR2 are DFQATT and SNEGSKA (reference sequence). The CDR3 contains 15 residues. J was trimmed by 4 bases and V by 0 bases; bases with no gene match: 5. Here the CDR3 reads CSARDTSSGYNEQFS. The CDR3 nucleotides read TGCAGTGCTAGAGATACGTCTAGCGGGTACAATGAGCAGTTCTCC.

The CDR3 nucleotides read TGTGCCAGCTCATTCAAACCGGGACAGGGGTTCCACGAGCAGTACTTC. Translation: CASSFKPGQGFHEQYF. The rearrangement uses TRBV18 and TRBJ2-7; 10 nucleotides agree with TRBD1. Trimming removed 5 bases from V and 5 bases from J; junction bases left unmatched: 12. The germline V gene encodes CDR1 KGHSH and CDR2 LQKENI. The CDR3 is 16 residues long.

The chain uses TRBV5-1 and TRBJ1-6, with TRBD1 as a possible D gene (6 bases). CDR1 SGHRS and CDR2 YFSETQ come from the germline V gene. V gave up 4 bases and J gave up 10 bases, with 21 bases separating them. The CDR3 is 16 residues long. CDR3 residues: CASSATGAISGSPLHF. CDR3 bases: TGCGCCAGCAGCGCGACAGGAGCAATTTCTGGGTCACCCCTCCACTTT. Full variable domain (outside the CDR3, taken from reference TRBV5-1 and TRBJ1-6): KAGVTQTPRYLIKTRGQQVTLSCSPISGHRSVSWYQQTPGQGLQFLFEYFSETQRNKGNFPGRFSGRQFSNSRSEMNVSTLELGDSALYLCASSATGAISGSPLHFGNGTRLTVT.

This clonotype was seen more than once but under ten times. This chain joins TRBV24-1 and TRBJ2-5; 13 nucleotides align to TRBD2. The J segment lost 4 bases and the V segment lost 3 bases, leaving 4 bases of the junction unmatched. The length of the CDR3 is 16 residues. CDR1 KGHDR and CDR2 SFDVKD come from the germline V gene. The CDR3 loop is CATSDVGLAGTETQYF. CDR3 bases: TGTGCCACCAGTGATGTGGGACTAGCGGGAACAGAGACCCAGTACTTC.

For this clonotype: The CDR3 does not end in the conserved phenylalanine or tryptophan, so this is likely a read error. The rearrangement links TRBV28 to TRBJ2-7; D is perhaps TRBD1 (5 bases). V was trimmed by 5 bases and J by 6 bases, leaving 17 bases between them. The CDR3 is made up of 14 amino acids. The germline V gene has CDR1 MDHEN and CDR2 SYDVKM. For the CDR3, the DNA is TGTGCCAGCAGTATTTACCAGGGCAACCGCGAGCAGTACCTC. Protein sequence: CASSIYQGNREQYL.

On this clonotype: A much larger clone differs by one base, so this may be a read error. This chain links TRBV4-2 with TRBJ1-6; 10 nucleotides line up with TRBD1. The trim removed 1 base at V and 7 bases at J, leaving 1 base unmatched. From germline, CDR1 is LGHNA and CDR2 YNFKEQ. The CDR3 covers 15 residues. The CDR3 DNA reads TGTGCCAGCAGCCAAGCGGGACAGGGGAATTCACCCCTCCACTTT. This codes for CASSQAGQGNSPLHF.

This clonotype was counted ten times or more. Written as DNA, the CDR3 is TGCGCCAGCAGCTTGAGGTCCGGACTAGCAGTTTACAATGAGCAGTTCTTC. This encodes CASSLRSGLAVYNEQFF. This chain uses TRBV5-1 with TRBJ2-1, with TRBD2 matching 8 bases. The CDR3 runs to 17 residues. Trimming removed 1 base from V and 4 bases from J; junction bases left unmatched: 10. Germline V gene sequence: CDR1 SGHRS, CDR2 YFSETQ.

This clonotype was seen repeatedly, ten times or more. This rearrangement joins TRBV28 to TRBJ1-2; D gene unclear. V lost 7 bases and J 0 bases, leaving 9 bases between the germline ends. This CDR3 contains 13 residues. From germline, CDR1 is MDHEN and CDR2 SYDVKM. The CDR3 region is CASMRVANYGYTF. DNA of the CDR3: TGTGCCAGCATGAGAGTAGCTAACTATGGCTACACCTTC.

This clonotype was recorded at least ten times. V usage is TRBV27 and J usage is TRBJ2-3; no clear D gene. Germline lookup yields CDR1 MNHEY and CDR2 SMNVEV (reference sequence). The CDR3 length is 14 residues. V lost 3 bases to trimming and J lost 4 bases, with 11 bases between them. CDR3 protein: CASSFKDPADTQYF. The DNA of the CDR3 is TGTGCCAGCAGTTTTAAGGACCCGGCAGATACGCAGTATTTT.

This clonotype was seen ten or more times. The CDR3: CAITGQGKNNEQFF. CDR3 DNA: TGTGCCATCACGGGACAGGGCAAAAACAATGAGCAGTTCTTC. The chain combines TRBV10-3 with TRBJ2-1, with 9 bases identical to TRBD1. CDR1 is ENHRY and CDR2 is SYGVKD in the germline V gene. V lost 7 bases, J lost 5 bases, and 6 bases stayed unmatched. The CDR3 extends over 14 amino acids.

This clonotype has a handful of counts. The J gene is TRBJ2-1, the V gene TRBV20-1; TRBD2 matches 14 bases. Germline V gives CDR1 DFQATT, CDR2 SNEGSKA (reference sequence). With 6 bases clipped from V and 14 bases from J, the junction kept 18 bases outside the gene matches. This CDR3 region has 16 residues. The CDR3 spells CSAATTGTSGSFGEFF. CDR3 sequence (DNA): TGCAGTGCCGCTACAACCGGGACTAGCGGGAGTTTTGGGGAGTTCTTC.

The V call is TRBV12-3 or TRBV12-4, the J call TRBJ2-6; TRBD1 matches 8 bases. The junction had 2 bases not matched to a gene; V was cut back by 4 bases and J by 3 bases. This CDR3 is 15 amino acids long. CDR3 sequence: CASSSTGDGANVLTF. CDR3 bases: TGTGCCAGCAGTTCGACAGGGGATGGGGCCAACGTCCTGACTTTC.

The chain has TRBV10-2 and TRBJ1-4; the D gene is possibly TRBD1 (6 bases). Looked up from germline, CDR1 is WSHSY and CDR2 is SAAADI. The V and J ends lost 7 bases and 8 bases respectively, with 26 bases between them. This CDR3 region has 17 residues. The chain's CDR3 is CASKPSSLRDKEEKLFF. The CDR3 DNA reads as TGCGCCAGCAAACCGTCATCCCTTCGGGACAAAGAGGAAAAACTGTTTTTT.

This clonotype has ten or more counts. V and J are TRBV18 and TRBJ1-2; no reliable D call. The CDR3 has 14 residues. Trimming took off 8 bases at V and 2 bases at J, with 15 bases between the two ends. From germline, CDR1 is KGHSH and CDR2 LQKENI. This chain's CDR3 is CASALGNTNYGYTF. CDR3 in DNA: TGTGCCAGCGCCCTGGGGAACACAAACTATGGCTACACCTTC.

The chain joins TRBV19 to TRBJ1-2; D is uncertain. The germline V and J ends were trimmed by 9 bases and 4 bases, with 18 bases remaining between them. The CDR3 contains 14 residues. Germline V CDR1 and CDR2: LNHDA, SQIVND (reference sequence). CDR3 amino acids: CARVIMSRSYGYTF. DNA of the CDR3: TGTGCCAGGGTGATAATGAGCCGCTCCTATGGCTACACCTTC.

This clonotype was counted many times. V is TRBV28 and J is TRBJ1-2; possibly TRBD1 for D (5 bases). Per the germline V gene, CDR1 is MDHEN and CDR2 is SYDVKM. This CDR3 region has 15 residues. V gave up 5 bases and J gave up 4 bases, with 17 bases separating them. The CDR3 is CASSPTGGTIYGYTF. CDR3 DNA: TGTGCCAGCAGTCCGACGGGGGGAACGATCTATGGCTACACCTTC.

V usage is TRBV4-2 and J usage is TRBJ2-2; D remains unclear. Trimming left V 1 base short and J 1 base short, with 10 bases between. Per germline, CDR1 LGHNA and CDR2 YNFKEQ. The CDR3 is 16 amino acids. The CDR3 nucleotides are TGTGCCAGCAGCCAAGGTGGCAGAGGGAACACCGGGGAGCTGTTTTTT. This translates into CASSQGGRGNTGELFF.

This clonotype showed up many times. The chain couples TRBV5-1 to TRBJ2-1; D gene ambiguous. The CDR3 runs 13 residues. Trimming took off 0 bases at V and 9 bases at J, with 10 bases between the two ends. Per germline, CDR1 SGHRS and CDR2 YFSETQ. CDR3 DNA: TGCGCCAGCAGCTTGGATAGAACTGGTGAGCAGTTCTTC. Its protein is CASSLDRTGEQFF. The variable domain in full, completed from reference TRBV5-1 and TRBJ2-1, reads KAGVTQTPRYLIKTRGQQVTLSCSPISGHRSVSWYQQTPGQGLQFLFEYFSETQRNKGNFPGRFSGRQFSNSRSEMNVSTLELGDSALYLCASSLDRTGEQFFGPGTRLTVL.

This clonotype appeared many times. V gene TRBV20-1 combines with J gene TRBJ2-7, with 9 positions matching TRBD2. This CDR3 has 15 amino acids. V gave up 6 bases and J gave up 5 bases; unmatched junction bases: 14. Germline V gene sequence: CDR1 DFQATT, CDR2 SNEGSKA (reference sequence). The chain's CDR3 is CSAHPPGLAAHEQYF. The CDR3 DNA reads TGCAGTGCGCATCCTCCGGGACTAGCCGCCCACGAGCAGTACTTC.

This chain connects TRBV5-1 to TRBJ2-1; 11 nucleotides line up with TRBD2. In germline, CDR1 is SGHRS, CDR2 YFSETQ. The length of the CDR3 is 15 residues. V was clipped by 1 base and J by 7 bases; unmatched bases: 4. The CDR3 region has the DNA TGCGCCAGCAGCTTGACTAGCGGGAGTCTGAATGAGCAGTTCTTC. This encodes CASSLTSGSLNEQFF.

The sample holds many counts of this clonotype. The rearrangement uses TRBV20-1 and TRBJ2-1, with 10 bases identical to TRBD2. V was clipped by 1 base and J by 7 bases; unmatched bases: 10. There are 16 residues in the CDR3. Looked up from germline, CDR1 is DFQATT and CDR2 is SNEGSKA (reference sequence). This CDR3 is CSARGNLAGEGNEQFF. CDR3 coding DNA: TGCAGTGCTAGAGGGAACCTAGCGGGAGAGGGGAATGAGCAGTTCTTC.

This clonotype was detected only a few times. The rearrangement links TRBV20-1 to TRBJ2-7, with TRBD1 as a possible D gene (5 bases). The CDR3 covers 15 residues. CDR1 DFQATT and CDR2 SNEGSKA come from the germline V gene (reference sequence). The V end lost 0 bases, the J end lost 4 bases, and 16 bases lay between the germline ends. The CDR3 loop is CSARDPGLVGYEQYF. The CDR3 DNA reads as TGCAGTGCTAGAGATCCAGGGCTAGTGGGGTACGAGCAGTACTTC.

The V and J genes are TRBV19 and TRBJ2-6; D may match TRBD1 or TRBD2 (5 bases each). Trimming left V 3 bases short and J 0 bases short, with 21 bases between. Germline V gene data show CDR1 as LNHDA and CDR2 as SQIVND (reference sequence). The CDR3 loop spans 20 amino acids. CDR3 bases: TGTGCCAGTAGTATTGATTTCTCCGGGACCCGAACCTCTGGGGCCAACGTCCTGACTTTC. It encodes CASSIDFSGTRTSGANVLTF. The full variable domain, completed using reference TRBV19 and TRBJ2-6, is DGGITQSPKYLFRKEGQNVTLSCEQNLNHDAMYWYRQDPGQGLRLIYYSQIVNDFQKGDIAEGYSVSREKKESFPLTVTSAQKNPTAFYLCASSIDFSGTRTSGANVLTFGAGSRLTVL.

This clonotype was seen repeatedly, ten times or more. The chain joins TRBV29-1 to TRBJ2-7; D not certain. Germline CDR1 and CDR2: SQVTM and ANQGSEA. V was clipped by 6 bases and J by 4 bases, with 10 bases between them. The CDR3 is 11 residues long. CDR3 protein: CSVLRSYEQYF. DNA for the CDR3: TGCAGCGTCCTCCGTTCATACGAGCAGTACTTC.